Presented here are 28 T cell receptor beta chains from one specimen sequenced in a study of T cells in Graves' hyperthyroidism and ophthalmopathy. Using RNA transcripts as the source, TCR beta CDR3 regions were amplified. HTBI primers were the set used in a first-round RT-PCR of the TCR CDR3. Using its own MiXCR run on the multiplex PCR reads, TCRdb lists one record per CDR3 protein. The table lists about 400,000 distinct CDR3 sequences, around 14% of them singletons. The sample comprised blood. The receptors shown here come from a woman aged 18-29 years with Graves' hyperthyroidism.

This clonotype was seen repeatedly, ten times or more. The chain links TRBV14 to TRBJ2-7, with D perhaps matching TRBD1 (6 bases). CDR1 is SGHDN, CDR2 FVKESK, per germline. There are 15 residues in the CDR3. V dropped 3 bases and J dropped 5 bases, with 17 bases sitting between them. The CDR3 sequence is CASSHPGPPGDEQYF. The CDR3 DNA follows: TGTGCCAGCAGCCACCCCGGACCTCCAGGGGACGAGCAGTACTTC.

This clonotype showed up many times. DNA of the CDR3: TGTGCCAGCAGTTCCCTTACCGGGTTTGGGGACAATGAGCAGTTCTTC. It encodes CASSSLTGFGDNEQFF. The chain carries TRBV28 and TRBJ2-1; D is undetermined. CDR1 is MDHEN, CDR2 SYDVKM, per germline. The V end was cut by 4 bases, the J end by 5 bases, with 18 bases between. There are 16 residues in the CDR3.

This clonotype was detected many times. The rearrangement links TRBV6-1 to TRBJ1-6; D is unresolved. CDR1 is MNHNS and CDR2 is SASEGT in the germline V gene. The CDR3 loop spans 15 amino acids. V was trimmed by 3 bases and J by 8 bases, leaving 14 bases between them. In nucleotides, the CDR3 is TGTGCCAGCAGTGAGAGGACGGAGGCTTATTCACCCCTCCACTTT. Amino acid sequence: CASSERTEAYSPLHF.

The chain combines TRBV5-6 with TRBJ1-1, with TRBD1 as a possible D gene (5 bases). The CDR3 spans 15 residues. The V end was cut by 0 bases, the J end by 5 bases, with 14 bases between. Germline lookup yields CDR1 SGHDT and CDR2 YYEEEE. The CDR3 region has the DNA TGTGCCAGCAGCTTGGAGACCCCAGGGAGGACTGAAGCTTTCTTT. Protein product: CASSLETPGRTEAFF.

The chain links TRBV5-6 to TRBJ2-2; no definite D call. Germline-derived CDR1 and CDR2 are SGHDT and YYEEEE. The length of the CDR3 is 16 residues. V dropped 0 bases and J dropped 0 bases, with 9 bases sitting between them. CDR3 nucleotides: TGTGCCAGCAGCTTGGCGCAGTCTACGAACACCGGGGAGCTGTTTTTT. It specifies CASSLAQSTNTGELFF.

There are a few counts of this clonotype. This chain connects TRBV18 to TRBJ2-1, with 9 nucleotides matching TRBD1. The germline CDR1 and CDR2 sequences are KGHSH and LQKENI. This CDR3 is 13 amino acids long. V lost 6 bases to trimming and J lost 7 bases; unmatched junction nucleotides: 4. The CDR3 DNA reads TGTGCCAGCTCCCCAGACAGGGGGAATGAGCAGTTCTTC. Its translation: CASSPDRGNEQFF.

This clonotype came up many times. The V call is TRBV12-3 or TRBV12-4, the J call TRBJ2-1; D perhaps matches TRBD2 (5 bases). The CDR3 is 15 residues long. V gave up 5 bases and J gave up 0 bases, with 11 bases separating them. CDR3 sequence reads: CASSSGRNSYNEQFF. The CDR3, as DNA: TGTGCCAGCAGTAGCGGCAGAAACTCCTACAATGAGCAGTTCTTC.

This sequence joins TRBV14 and TRBJ2-3; the D is unclear. Germline V lookup: CDR1 SGHDN, CDR2 FVKESK. The CDR3 runs to 16 residues. Trimming took off 3 bases at V and 2 bases at J, with 15 bases between the two ends. CDR3 region: CASSQGSMALTDTQYF. The CDR3 nucleotides are TGTGCCAGCAGCCAGGGTAGCATGGCACTCACAGATACGCAGTATTTT.

This sequence joins TRBV15 and TRBJ2-7, with D hard to call. Between the trimmed V and J ends, which lost 2 bases and 0 bases, there was a span of 14 bases. Germline V gives CDR1 LNHNV, CDR2 YYDKDF (reference sequence). The CDR3 is 16 amino acids. The CDR3 sequence is CATSRKSILSSYEQYF. In nucleotides, the CDR3 is TGTGCCACCAGCAGAAAAAGTATCCTAAGCTCCTACGAGCAGTACTTC.

This clonotype was detected only a few times. The J gene is TRBJ2-2, the V gene TRBV15, with 7 bases aligning to TRBD1. The J segment lost 5 bases and the V segment lost 5 bases, leaving 5 bases of the junction unmatched. This CDR3 region has 14 residues. Germline V gene data show CDR1 as LNHNV and CDR2 as YYDKDF (reference sequence). The CDR3 DNA is TGTGCCACCAGCGCCGCAGGGGGTACCGGGGAGCTGTTTTTT. It is translated as CATSAAGGTGELFF.

The sample holds many counts of this clonotype. This rearrangement joins TRBV28 to TRBJ1-2; 7 nucleotides agree with TRBD1. Trimming cost V 6 bases and J 5 bases; bases outside gene matches: 12. Germline assignment: CDR1 MDHEN and CDR2 SYDVKM. CDR3 length: 15 residues. CDR3 sequence: CASSKDTTGIYGYTF. CDR3 nucleotides: TGTGCCAGCAGCAAAGATACGACAGGGATTTATGGCTACACCTTC.

Worth noting for this clonotype: This may stem from a read error, because a much larger clone lies one nucleotide away. This sequence joins TRBV6-1 and TRBJ1-1, with D possibly TRBD1 on 5 matching bases. CDR1 and CDR2 from the germline V gene are MNHNS and SASEGT. This CDR3 comprises 10 residues. Trimming removed 8 bases from V and 7 bases from J, with 8 bases in between. CDR3 in DNA: TGTGCCAGCGAGACAGTTGAAGCTTTCTTT. Translating gives CASETVEAFF.

This clonotype was counted at least ten times. V and J are TRBV2 and TRBJ2-3, with TRBD1 matching over 11 bases. This CDR3 contains 15 residues. CDR1 and CDR2 from the germline V gene are SNHLY and FYNNEI. After removal of 6 bases from V and 4 bases from J, the junction contained 6 bases not matched to a gene. Here the CDR3 DNA reads TGTGCCAGCAGCCTGGACAGGGGGCGGTCAGATACGCAGTATTTT. Encoded protein: CASSLDRGRSDTQYF.

The V and J genes are TRBV7-8 and TRBJ1-4; possible D gene TRBD1, 5 bases. V lost 5 bases and J 5 bases, leaving 15 bases between the germline ends. The germline V gene has CDR1 SGHVS and CDR2 FQNEAQ. This CDR3 has 15 amino acids. CDR3 in DNA: TGTGCCAGCAGCCCGCCCGGGACTGGGAATGAAAAACTGTTTTTT. Translation gives CASSPPGTGNEKLFF.

This clonotype was counted between two and nine times. V usage is TRBV6-1 and J usage is TRBJ2-2; the D gene is possibly TRBD2 (6 bases). CDR1 and CDR2 from the germline V gene are MNHNS and SASEGT. The CDR3 is 14 amino acids. V was trimmed by 11 bases and J by 2 bases, leaving 15 bases between them. The CDR3 loop reads CAGNKEGNTGELFF. The CDR3 DNA follows: TGTGCCGGAAATAAGGAGGGCAACACCGGGGAGCTGTTTTTT.

This clonotype came up a few times. The chain employs TRBV10-3 and TRBJ1-6, with unresolved D. The CDR3 spans 14 residues. The V gene's germline CDR1 is ENHRY and CDR2 SYGVKD. Trimming shortened V by 4 bases and J by 11 bases, and 15 bases separated the two germline ends. The CDR3 is CAISGGQADAPLHF. DNA of the CDR3: TGTGCCATCAGTGGAGGGCAGGCTGACGCACCCCTCCACTTT.

This clonotype has ten or more counts. The chain employs TRBV6-5 and TRBJ1-2, with 8 bases lining up with TRBD1. This CDR3 spans 17 amino acids. V lost 2 bases, J lost 4 bases, and 12 bases stayed unmatched. Germline CDR1 reads MNHEY; CDR2 reads SVGAGI. Here the CDR3 reads CASSYQTTQGATYGYTF. CDR3 nucleotides: TGTGCCAGCAGTTACCAAACCACCCAGGGGGCAACCTATGGCTACACCTTC.

This clonotype was picked up many times. The CDR3, as DNA: TGTGCCGGGGCAGGACAGAACACTGAAGCTTTCTTT. This codes for CAGAGQNTEAFF. The genes are TRBV2 and TRBJ1-1; possibly TRBD1 for D (5 bases). Germline V gives CDR1 SNHLY, CDR2 FYNNEI. V was pared by 11 bases and J by 1 base, with 11 bases between. CDR3 size: 12 residues.

This clonotype was seen at least ten times. V is TRBV2 and J is TRBJ1-1; maybe TRBD1 (5 bases). The germline V and J ends were trimmed by 6 bases and 2 bases, with 10 bases remaining between them. This CDR3 region has 13 residues. Per the germline V gene, CDR1 is SNHLY and CDR2 is FYNNEI. Written as DNA, the CDR3 is TGTGCCAGCAGAGGGACGGTCAACACTGAAGCTTTCTTT. It encodes CASRGTVNTEAFF.

This clonotype was observed at least ten times. V and J are TRBV6-2 or TRBV6-3 and TRBJ1-5, with 9 positions matching TRBD1. The trim removed 0 bases at V and 1 base at J, leaving 4 bases unmatched. This CDR3 has 17 residues. In germline, CDR1 is MNHEY, CDR2 SVGEGT. Here the CDR3 DNA reads TGTGCCAGCAGTTACTCATCTGGGACAGGGAGCAATCAGCCCCAGCATTTT. Its translation: CASSYSSGTGSNQPQHF.

The table lists this clonotype with many counts. V usage is TRBV15 and J usage is TRBJ1-5; no clear D gene. The CDR3 has 15 amino acids. The germline V and J ends were trimmed by 0 bases and 6 bases, with 12 bases remaining between them. The germline V gene has CDR1 LNHNV and CDR2 YYDKDF (reference sequence). The CDR3 DNA sequence: TGTGCCACCAGCAGAGATTCCCCCGGCGGTCAGCCCCAGCATTTT. As protein: CATSRDSPGGQPQHF.

This clonotype was seen a handful of times. The chain uses TRBV7-2 and TRBJ2-5, with D perhaps given as TRBD1 or TRBD2 (5 bases each). CDR3 length: 14 residues. Germline V gene lookup returns CDR1 SGHTA and CDR2 FQGNSA. V was trimmed by 4 bases and J by 1 base, leaving 10 bases between them. For the CDR3, the DNA is TGTGCCAGCAGCTGGGGGTGGACCCAAGAGACCCAGTACTTC. This translates into CASSWGWTQETQYF.

This chain uses TRBV27 with TRBJ1-1, with TRBD1 matching over 11 bases. CDR1 is MNHEY and CDR2 is SMNVEV in the germline V gene (reference sequence). The CDR3 spans 15 residues. V dropped 2 bases and J dropped 3; count of bases not matched to a gene: 2. Here the CDR3 reads CASSLMGQGDTEAFF. Here the CDR3 DNA reads TGTGCCAGCAGTTTAATGGGACAGGGGGACACTGAAGCTTTCTTT.

This clonotype was detected ten times or more. The chain recombines TRBV28 with TRBJ2-7; the D gene could be TRBD1 or TRBD2 (5 bases each). V gave up 5 bases and J gave up 2 bases, with 16 bases separating them. Looked up from germline, CDR1 is MDHEN and CDR2 is SYDVKM. The length of the CDR3 is 15 residues. CDR3 residues: CASSPNRDRPYEQYF. For the CDR3, the DNA is TGTGCCAGCAGTCCAAACCGGGACCGTCCCTACGAGCAGTACTTC.

This clonotype was observed many times. The chain combines TRBV28 with TRBJ1-1, with D maybe TRBD1 (5 bases). V lost 5 bases and J lost 3, with 7 bases in between. CDR1 is MDHEN and CDR2 is SYDVKM in the germline V gene. CDR3 size: 12 residues. In DNA form, the CDR3 reads TGTGCCAGCAGTCCACAGGACACTGAAGCTTTCTTT. This encodes CASSPQDTEAFF.

V usage is TRBV29-1 and J usage is TRBJ1-2, with D hard to call. The CDR3 runs 11 residues. V was cut by 4 bases and J by 2 bases, with 5 bases left in between. Germline CDR1 is SQVTM and CDR2 is ANQGSEA. CDR3 DNA: TGCAGCGTTGGCAGGAACTATGGCTACACCTTC. This sequence encodes CSVGRNYGYTF.

The V call is TRBV7-9, the J call TRBJ2-3, with a tentative D call TRBD2 (5 bases). The CDR3 is 15 amino acids. Looked up from germline, CDR1 is SEHNR and CDR2 is FQNEAQ (reference sequence). V was shortened by 1 base and J by 4 bases, with 12 bases between the two germline ends. The CDR3 bases are TGTGCCAGCAGCTTAGTTCCACTAGAAGCAGATACGCAGTATTTT. Its protein product is CASSLVPLEADTQYF.

The chain is built from TRBV15 and TRBJ2-1; the match to TRBD2 covers 8 bases. V was clipped by 5 bases and J by 6 bases; unmatched bases: 6. The length of the CDR3 is 14 residues. Looked up from germline, CDR1 is LNHNV and CDR2 is YYDKDF (reference sequence). The CDR3 loop is CATSLAGDLNEQFF. The CDR3 region has the DNA TGTGCCACCAGCCTAGCGGGTGACCTCAATGAGCAGTTCTTC.